These 12 T cell receptor beta chains originate from one sample sequenced in a study of blood T cell repertoires in COVID-19. Assay used: immunoSEQ multiplex PCR; TCRdb lists only in-frame clones, some missing. The sample contains 95,000 to 100,000 clones, around 90% of which appear only once. The sample was peripheral blood. The source is a human donor with COVID-19, enrolled during active disease. The donor label of this sample is uncertain.

This chain connects TRBV7-9 to TRBJ1-4; 9 bases match TRBD1. The CDR3 extends over 14 amino acids. After removal of 5 bases from V and 7 bases from J, the junction contained 5 bases not matched to a gene. Germline CDR1 and CDR2: SEHNR and FQNEAQ (reference sequence). The CDR3 sequence: CASSQTGGFEKLFF. In DNA, the CDR3 is TGTGCCAGCAGCCAGACAGGGGGTTTTGAAAAACTGTTTTTT.

The V call is TRBV11-2, the J call TRBJ1-1, with unresolved D. CDR3 length: 12 residues. Germline-derived CDR1 and CDR2 are SGHAT and FQNNGV. The V end was cut by 5 bases, the J end by 4 bases, with 8 bases between. The CDR3 nucleotides read TGTGCCAGCAGCCCGGGTGGCACTGAAGCTTTCTTT. Its translation is CASSPGGTEAFF. Variable domain in full (rest from reference TRBV11-2 and TRBJ1-1): EAGVAQSPRYKIIEKRQSVAFWCNPISGHATLYWYQQILGQGPKLLIQFQNNGVVDDSQLPKDRFSAERLKGVDSTLKIQPAKLEDSAVYLCASSPGGTEAFFGQGTRLTVV.

The chain couples TRBV6-6 to TRBJ2-1; maybe TRBD2 (7 bases). Trimming cost V 7 bases and J 5 bases, with 18 bases left between them. Germline V gene lookup returns CDR1 MNHNY and CDR2 SVGAGI (reference sequence). The CDR3 runs to 15 residues. CDR3 residues: CASTYSGRGDNEQFF. DNA for the CDR3: TGTGCCAGCACCTACTCGGGGAGGGGGGACAATGAGCAGTTCTTC.

The rearrangement links TRBV11-2 to TRBJ2-7; 7 bases map to TRBD1. The germline CDR1 and CDR2 sequences are SGHAT and FQNNGV. The ends lost 6 bases at V and 3 bases at J; junction bases unmatched: 14. This CDR3 contains 16 residues. Written as DNA, the CDR3 is TGTGCCAGCAGTCCAAACCCCGGGACAGAGGACTACGAGCAGTACTTC. Encoded protein: CASSPNPGTEDYEQYF.

The chain is built from TRBV4-1 and TRBJ1-2; D may be TRBD1 (5 bases). The CDR3 extends over 17 amino acids. Trimming took 3 bases from V and 8 from J, leaving 25 bases between them. CDR1 MGHRA and CDR2 YSYEKL come from the germline V gene. The CDR3 region is CASSQGRRGGNSGGYTF. The CDR3 bases are TGCGCCAGCAGCCAGGGACGGCGGGGCGGGAACAGTGGGGGCTACACCTTC.

This clone has just one count. Written as DNA, the CDR3 is TGTGCCAGCTCACCACCGATGGACAACTCTGGAAACACCATATATTTT. Its protein is CASSPPMDNSGNTIYF. J is TRBJ1-3 and V is TRBV18; a possible D gene is TRBD1 (5 bases). Between the trimmed V and J ends, which lost 0 bases and 0 bases, there was a span of 9 bases. CDR1 is KGHSH and CDR2 is LQKENI in the germline V gene. This CDR3 spans 16 amino acids.

This chain uses TRBV3-1 (or the pseudogene TRBV3-2) with TRBJ2-2; the D gene is possibly TRBD2 (6 bases). V was shortened by 5 bases and J by 8 bases, with 15 bases between the two germline ends. In germline, CDR1 is LGHDT, CDR2 YNNKEL (reference sequence). The CDR3 has 14 amino acids. This CDR3 reads CASSILGGLGELFF. CDR3 bases: TGTGCCAGCAGCATATTGGGGGGATTAGGGGAGCTGTTTTTT.

The gene calls are TRBV12-2 and TRBJ1-2. TRBV12-2 is designated a pseudogene. The CDR3 loop spans 18 amino acids. CDR3 nucleotides: TGTGCAAGTCGCTTTGGTACCGACCGGGATACGAGGAACTATGGCTACACCTTC. This translates into CASRFGTDRDTRNYGYTF.

This rearrangement joins TRBV6-5 to TRBJ1-4; perhaps TRBD1 as D (6 bases). V lost 0 bases to trimming and J lost 6 bases, with 14 bases between them. CDR3 length: 16 amino acids. Germline assignment: CDR1 MNHEY and CDR2 SVGAGI. The CDR3 sequence: CASSYSGAEVDEKLFF. The CDR3 DNA is TGTGCCAGCAGTTACTCGGGGGCGGAGGTGGATGAAAAACTGTTTTTT.

Concerning this clone itself: The sample holds other DNA sequences that translate to the same CDR3. The rearrangement links TRBV5-1 to TRBJ1-3, with D perhaps TRBD1 (5 bases). Germline V gene sequence: CDR1 SGHRS, CDR2 YFSETQ. CDR3 length equals 15 residues. Trimming shortened V by 0 bases and J by 2 bases, and 9 bases separated the two germline ends. The CDR3 loop reads CASSLGQGAGNTIYF. The CDR3 DNA is TGCGCCAGCAGCTTGGGGCAGGGTGCTGGAAACACCATATATTTT.

The chain couples TRBV5-1 to TRBJ2-3; 13 bases map to TRBD2. Germline V gene data show CDR1 as SGHRS and CDR2 as YFSETQ. Losses at the gene ends were 3 bases for V and 2 bases for J; bases not matched to a gene: 6. The CDR3 is 17 residues long. CDR3 residues: CASSSGTSGANTDTQYF. DNA for the CDR3: TGCGCCAGCAGCTCCGGGACTAGCGGGGCGAACACAGATACGCAGTATTTT.

This chain connects TRBV3-1 (or the pseudogene TRBV3-2) to TRBJ1-1, with D perhaps TRBD1 (5 bases). The CDR3 is 17 amino acids. CDR1 LGHDT and CDR2 YNNKEL come from the germline V gene (reference sequence). Trimming cost V 0 bases and J 3 bases, with 17 bases left between them. DNA for the CDR3: TGTGCCAGCAGCCAAGAAATGGCTAGGGGAGGGGACACTGAAGCTTTCTTT. Its translation: CASSQEMARGGDTEAFF.